This TCR beta chain appears in the sequencing data of a study of T cells in Graves' hyperthyroidism and ophthalmopathy (dated by TCRdb to about 2019). Turning to the overall study: Peripheral blood samples were taken at the time of initial diagnosis, prior to any treatment. According to the paper, TCR Vbeta CDR3 sequencing was carried out on about 140 peripheral blood samples, which came from fewer than 50 ophthalmopathy, around 75 hyperthyroidism and roughly 17 progressor patients. The study also compared thyroid tissue and blood T-cell repertoires from 5 to 7 Graves' hyperthyroidism patients. The 95 to 100 discovery patients were randomly divided into training and test sets at a 7:3 ratio. Following sampling, methimazole starting at 30 mg daily was given to hyperthyroidism patients, and high-dose intravenous methylprednisolone was given to ophthalmopathy patients. Whether ophthalmopathy could be predicted prospectively was tested in an independent validation cohort made up of some 20 hyperthyroidism patients plus 17 patients who later progressed to ophthalmopathy. A discovery cohort of about a hundred patients, approximately 44 with Graves' ophthalmopathy and 55 to 60 with stable Graves' hyperthyroidism, was used to find distinguishing TCR V-J signatures. General study outcomes and caveats: During validation, the model predicted progression to ophthalmopathy a median of about 6.5 months ahead of onset, with 70.59% sensitivity and under 85% specificity. Most expanded thyroid clonotypes (frequency above 0.001) were also detected in blood, suggesting blood repertoires may reflect thyroid immune responses. In cross-validation, a model built on a 13 V-J signature told ophthalmopathy apart from stable hyperthyroidism with 85% to 90% sensitivity and about 81% specificity, and in testing the same model reached 80%/75%. No statistical method was used to set the sample size in advance, and investigators knew the group allocation.

TCR beta CDR3 regions were amplified from RNA transcripts. The first round of RT-PCR for the TCR CDR3 was performed with the HTBI primer set and the Qiagen OneStep RT-PCR kit. Libraries were constructed in a second round of multiplex PCR, after which size selection and purification were performed. Paired-end sequencing of the libraries was performed with 100 bp reads on an Illumina HiSeq2000. Processing in the source paper ran as follows. SOAPnuke was used to process the raw data, with reads discarded if the reads contained adapters or uncalled bases, had a mean Phred below 15, or lacked an exact constant-primer or identifier match. COPE v1.2.5 was used to merge the high-quality paired reads, and each unique nucleotide sequence was defined as a clonotype. MiTCR v1.1 was used to align clonotypes to the IMGT TRBV, TRBD and TRBJ reference segments. The analysis included only V-J combinations with a frequency above 0.0001, which together covered 98% to 99.2% of the repertoires. The TCS score was defined as F50 (clonal expansion) divided by E x V (chaos), with BLOSUM62-based TCRdist calculated between CDR3 peptides within each V-J. Welch's t-statistics and random forest reduced 514 V-J features to 10 to 15, which were used in a naive Bayes classifier (R e1071). TCRdb ran its own pipeline on the public reads, namely fastp trimming at Q25 and MiXCR clone calling, and kept in-frame beta chains. Under each unique CDR3 protein, matching rows form one entry showing the most common genes and DNA. For this entry, the V and J calls and clone size follow TCRdb and not the study's own pipeline. Recorded for this sample are about 560,000 distinct CDR3 sequences; 15% to 20% of them occurred a single time. The ten biggest clones cover 15% to 20% of the sample.

About this clonotype: Its antigen remains undetermined. No qualities accompany the bases; no much larger clone lies one base away.

Graves' hyperthyroidism was defined as stable when no progression to ophthalmopathy occurred over 18 months of follow-up. The hyperthyroidism patients were between 18 and 65 years old and newly diagnosed, with a disease duration of less than 2 months. Exclusion was applied to patients with uncontrolled infections, other autoimmune diseases, pregnancy or lactation. Diagnoses were based on clinical symptoms, serum thyroxine and TRAb, thyroid ultrasound and orbital computed tomography. PBMCs were separated from around 9.1 ml of fresh peripheral blood using Ficoll-Paque density gradient centrifugation. Total RNA was extracted using Trizol reagent, and RNA quality was assessed on an Agilent 2100 Bioanalyzer. From the cysteine up to the phenylalanine, the CDR3 has a length of 17 residues. Only CDR3 DNA remains: 51 bases, in frame from the first base. Trimming accounts for 3 bases at V and 1 base at J, while the number of junction bases matched to no gene is 7.

Recombination joined TRBV12-3 or TRBV12-4 with TRBJ2-2, with 8 junctional bases fitting TRBD1. The TCR was taken from a woman aged 18-29 years with Graves' hyperthyroidism. Source material: blood. The DNA reads TGTGCCAGCAGTTTCGGGACAGGCATGAAGAACACCGGGGAGCTGTTTTTT. Its coded protein is CASSFGTGMKNTGELFF.